The source of this T cell receptor beta chain is a study of cytotoxic CD8 clonotypes in ibrutinib-treated CLL. Sequencing was performed with immunoSEQ multiplex PCR; in TCRdb, only in-frame clones are kept and a portion is missing. In the table there are 300,000 to 350,000 clones, just under 80% of which are singletons. The clonotype was recovered from a human donor with chronic lymphocytic leukemia. The sample in question was PBMCs, obtained before ibrutinib treatment.

The CDR3 here is CASSPQTGTRDEQYF. The DNA for the CDR3 is TGTGCCAGCAGCCCCCAGACAGGGACACGCGACGAGCAGTACTTC. The chain recombines TRBV7-2 with TRBJ2-7, with 7 bases aligning to TRBD1. The CDR3 has 15 amino acids. With V trimmed by 5 bases and J by 5 bases, 12 bases remained unmatched. The germline V gene encodes CDR1 SGHTA and CDR2 FQGNSA.